A selection of T cell receptor beta chains follows, all from one sample in a study of blood T cell repertoires in COVID-19. Some clones are missing from TCRdb's copy, which holds only in-frame ones; the method was immunoSEQ multiplex PCR. The sample yields 120,000 or so clones, about 92% seen once. The sequenced material came from peripheral blood. The receptor set was obtained from a man aged 60 to 69 with COVID-19, enrolled during active disease. The CDR3 runs from the conserved cysteine through the conserved F or W. The D gene is left open where the match is weak. Size is omitted from some rows. Given values are once, few, many or a class for expanded clones.

size,V,D,J,CDR3,DNA
NA,TRBV7-3,TRBD1,TRBJ2-3,CASSPTGGRSDTQYF,TGTGCCAGCAGCCCGACAGGGGGTAGGTCAGATACGCAGTATTTT
NA,TRBV27,NA,TRBJ1-6,CASSLRGTPLHF,TGTGCCAGCAGCTTGAGGGGGACACCCCTCCACTTT
few,TRBV28,NA,TRBJ1-2,CASSSSGPYGYTF,TGTGCCAGCAGTTCAAGCGGCCCTTATGGCTACACCTTC
NA,TRBV11-2,NA,TRBJ2-2,CASSLDHSTGELFF,TGTGCCAGCAGCTTAGATCATTCCACCGGGGAGCTGTTTTTT
NA,TRBV15,NA,TRBJ2-7,CATSRASYEQYF,TGTGCCACCAGCAGAGCATCCTACGAGCAGTACTTC
NA,TRBV3-1/TRBV3-2,NA,TRBJ2-7,CASSQGTVYEQYF,TGTGCCAGCAGCCAAGGCACGGTCTACGAGCAGTACTTC
few,TRBV7-9,NA,TRBJ1-6,CASSLGVGANNSPLHF,TGTGCCAGCAGCTTGGGCGTGGGGGCTAACAATTCACCCCTCCACTTT
NA,TRBV4-1,NA,TRBJ1-5,CASSHRRGPPNQPQHF,TGCGCCAGCAGCCACCGAAGGGGTCCCCCGAATCAGCCCCAGCATTTT
once,TRBV12-5,NA,TRBJ2-2,CASGGRFEEAGELFF,TGTGCTAGTGGCGGAAGGTTTGAGGAGGCCGGGGAGCTGTTTTTT
NA,TRBV30,TRBD1,TRBJ2-4,CAWSVGQGGNIQYF,TGTGCCTGGAGTGTGGGACAGGGGGGGAACATTCAGTACTTC
NA,TRBV27,TRBD2,TRBJ2-1,CASSLVAGGQNEQFF,TGTGCCAGCAGTTTAGTAGCGGGAGGGCAAAATGAGCAGTTCTTC
NA,TRBV12-3/TRBV12-4,NA,TRBJ2-5,CASSLGGEETQYF,TGTGCCAGCAGTTTAGGCGGGGAAGAGACCCAGTACTTC
NA,TRBV7-7,TRBD2,TRBJ2-1,CASSQLAAPSDEQFF,TGTGCCAGCAGCCAGCTAGCGGCCCCTTCGGATGAGCAGTTCTTC
NA,TRBV5-1,TRBD1,TRBJ1-6,CASSLGARQGYSPLHF,TGCGCCAGCAGCTTGGGAGCGAGACAGGGGTATTCACCCCTCCACTTT
once,TRBV5-1,TRBD1,TRBJ1-1,CASSVGQGHTEAFF,TGCGCCAGCAGCGTGGGACAGGGACACACTGAAGCTTTCTTT
NA,TRBV5-1,NA,TRBJ1-1,CASSFYREYTEAFF,TGCGCCAGCAGCTTTTACCGGGAATACACTGAAGCTTTCTTT
NA,TRBV11-2,NA,TRBJ2-7,CASSLDRRDEQYF,TGTGCCAGCAGCTTAGATAGGCGGGACGAGCAGTACTTC
once,TRBV3-1/TRBV3-2,NA,TRBJ2-7,CASSHPEGDEQYF,TGTGCCAGCAGCCACCCCGAGGGGGACGAGCAGTACTTC
NA,TRBV15,TRBD2,TRBJ2-7,CATSRRLAGSSYEQYF,TGTGCCACCAGCAGACGACTAGCGGGGAGCTCCTACGAGCAGTACTTC
NA,TRBV4-1,NA,TRBJ1-1,CASSALAGATEAFF,TGCGCCAGCAGCGCCCTAGCGGGGGCCACTGAAGCTTTCTTT
NA,TRBV25-1,TRBD2,TRBJ2-6,CASSGGWAGANVLTF,TGTGCCAGCAGCGGGGGGTGGGCTGGGGCCAACGTCCTGACTTTC
NA,TRBV14,NA,TRBJ2-7,CASSQGGSPYEQYF,TGTGCCAGCAGCCAAGGAGGGAGTCCCTACGAGCAGTACTTC
NA,TRBV15,NA,TRBJ2-1,CATSRDRLDPPAEQFF,TGTGCCACCAGCAGAGATAGGCTAGATCCCCCAGCTGAGCAGTTCTTC
NA,TRBV7-6,NA,TRBJ2-7,CASSPRASPGYEQYF,TGTGCCAGCAGCCCACGCGCAAGTCCGGGCTACGAGCAGTACTTC
NA,TRBV7-8,TRBD2,TRBJ2-1,CASSRAAGGLNEQFF,TGTGCCAGCAGCCGTGCGGCGGGAGGGCTCAATGAGCAGTTCTTC
NA,TRBV10-3,TRBD2,TRBJ2-7,CATEGLAGDYEQYF,TGTGCCACCGAAGGACTAGCGGGAGACTACGAGCAGTACTTC
NA,TRBV4-1,NA,TRBJ2-3,CASSQEQDTDTQYF,TGCGCCAGCAGCCAAGAACAGGACACAGATACGCAGTATTTT
NA,TRBV7-8,NA,TRBJ2-7,CASSLELAAEQYF,TGTGCCAGCAGCTTAGAGCTCGCTGCCGAGCAGTACTTC
NA,TRBV11-2,TRBD1,TRBJ2-1,CASSSHRGRRGEQFF,TGTGCCAGCAGCTCCCACAGGGGGCGCAGGGGTGAGCAGTTCTTC